The entry below describes one T cell receptor beta chain. What it binds is not known. CDR1 is LNHDA and CDR2 is SQIVND in the germline V gene (reference sequence). This CDR3 has 13 amino acids. Trimming took off 5 bases at V and 6 bases at J, with 11 bases between the two ends. This sample is part of a study of cytomegalovirus exposure and HLA in healthy donors. General study points: TCR beta chains numbering 164 were designated cytomegalovirus-associated.

The PCR contained 60 Vbeta and 13 Jbeta primers. The data were produced by immunoSEQ multiplex PCR, yet TCRdb's version contains in-frame clones alone and is incomplete. The sample lists around 230,000 clones, around 83% occurring once. The chain recombines TRBV19 with TRBJ2-1, with D hard to call. The sequenced sample consisted of PBMCs. The receptor was derived from a girl under 10 years old in good health and CMV-seronegative. CDR3 region: CASSFDSTNEQFF. CDR3 DNA sequence: TGTGCCAGTAGTTTTGACTCCACCAATGAGCAGTTCTTC.